The clone carrying this T cell receptor beta chain was counted between two and nine times. Its specificity is unknown. The data are from a study of T cell responses to AZD1222 COVID-19 vaccine. Study-wide findings and caveats: Unmutated variant regions are reportedly targeted by nearly half of spike-specific TCRs. Seropositive status at baseline applied to only five to seven AZD1222 recipients.

The CDR3 has 16 residues. The germline gives CDR1 MDHEN, CDR2 SYDVKM. V lost 5 bases, J lost 4 bases, and 18 bases lay in between. Profiled with immunoSEQ multiplex PCR; TCRdb holds only in-frame clones, not every one. This table has approximately 92,000 clones, about nine tenths appearing once. The sample in question was peripheral blood, obtained on day 0 of AZD1222 vaccination. The chain carries TRBV28 and TRBJ1-5; D ambiguous. The TCR comes from an adult in good health. The CDR3 protein is CASSVQPGNINQPQHF. CDR3 nucleotides: TGTGCCAGCAGTGTACAGCCCGGGAACATAAATCAGCCCCAGCATTTT.